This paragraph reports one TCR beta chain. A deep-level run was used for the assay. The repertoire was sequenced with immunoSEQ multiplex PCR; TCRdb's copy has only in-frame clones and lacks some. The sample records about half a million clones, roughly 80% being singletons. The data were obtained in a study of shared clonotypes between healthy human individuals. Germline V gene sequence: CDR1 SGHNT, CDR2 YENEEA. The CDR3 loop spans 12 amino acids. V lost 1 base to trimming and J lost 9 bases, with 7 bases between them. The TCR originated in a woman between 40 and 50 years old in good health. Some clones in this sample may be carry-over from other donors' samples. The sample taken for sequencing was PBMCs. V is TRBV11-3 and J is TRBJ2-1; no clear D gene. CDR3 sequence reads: CASSLASGEQFF. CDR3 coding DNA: TGTGCCAGCAGCTTAGCCTCGGGTGAGCAGTTCTTC.